The next 15 T cell receptor beta chains were all read from a single sample in a study of OX40 agonist ivuxolimab in advanced cancers. Sequencing used immunoSEQ multiplex PCR; TCRdb keeps in-frame clones, though not all of them. This table holds roughly 79,000 clones, around 92% found once. The source material was CD4+ or CD8+ T cells sorted from blood, sampled in a trial of the OX40 agonist ivuxolimab. The receptors stem from an adult with an advanced solid tumor such as melanoma, head and neck, liver or kidney cancer.

V usage is TRBV4-1 and J usage is TRBJ2-5; perhaps D is TRBD1 or TRBD2 (5 bases each). Deletions cut 0 bases from V and 2 bases from J, with 7 bases between. Per germline, CDR1 MGHRA and CDR2 YSYEKL. The CDR3 is 14 amino acids. Here the CDR3 DNA reads TGCGCCAGCAGCCAAGAGGGACGACAAGAGACCCAGTACTTC. This gives the protein CASSQEGRQETQYF.

The rearrangement joins TRBV10-3 to TRBJ2-1; 8 nucleotides match TRBD1. The germline V gene has CDR1 ENHRY and CDR2 SYGVKD. The CDR3 runs to 17 residues. Unmatched junction bases numbered 13, after V lost 2 bases and J lost 7 bases. The CDR3 loop reads CAISEGIQGVTGNEQFF. The CDR3 nucleotides are TGTGCCATCAGTGAGGGTATACAGGGGGTGACCGGGAATGAGCAGTTCTTC.

V and J are TRBV18 and TRBJ2-5; D is perhaps TRBD1 (6 bases). CDR1 is KGHSH, CDR2 LQKENI, per germline. The ends were cut back, 6 bases at V and 5 bases at J, with 13 bases in the middle. The CDR3 extends over 13 amino acids. The CDR3: CASSATGLETQYF. The CDR3 region has the DNA TGTGCCAGCTCGGCTACAGGGCTTGAGACCCAGTACTTC.

This chain links TRBV5-3 with TRBJ2-1; 8 bases line up with TRBD1. TRBV5-3 is designated an ORF whose function remains uncertain. The CDR3 sequence is 15 residues long. V shed 5 bases, J shed 6 bases, and the junction held 10 bases outside the gene matches. The CDR3 sequence: CARSSSGQEANEQFF. The CDR3, as DNA: TGTGCCAGAAGTTCGTCGGGACAGGAGGCCAATGAGCAGTTCTTC.

The chain joins TRBV7-9 to TRBJ1-1; no firm D call. This CDR3 has 14 residues. Germline lookup yields CDR1 SEHNR and CDR2 FQNEAQ (reference sequence). The V gene lost 2 bases and the J gene lost 3 bases, with 10 bases spanning the gap. CDR3 amino acids: CASSLRSRHTEAFF. CDR3 in DNA: TGTGCCAGCAGCTTACGCAGCCGGCACACTGAAGCTTTCTTT. Combining the CDR3 with reference TRBV7-9 and TRBJ1-1 gives the whole variable domain DTGVSQNPRHKITKRGQNVTFRCDPISEHNRLYWYRQTLGQGPEFLTYFQNEAQLEKSRLLSDRFSAERPKGSFSTLEIQRTEQGDSAMYLCASSLRSRHTEAFFGQGTRLTVV.

The chain recombines TRBV29-1 with TRBJ1-2; 7 bases are shared with TRBD1. J lost 4 bases, V lost 3 bases, and 5 bases had no gene match. Germline V gene data show CDR1 as SQVTM and CDR2 as ANQGSEA. The CDR3 is 13 amino acids. The CDR3 here is CSVDMGQSYGYTF. For the CDR3, the DNA is TGCAGCGTTGACATGGGACAGTCCTATGGCTACACCTTC. The full variable domain, completed using reference TRBV29-1 and TRBJ1-2, is SAVISQKPSRDICQRGTSLTIQCQVDSQVTMMFWYRQQPGQSLTLIATANQGSEATYESGFVIDKFPISRPNLTFSTLTVSNMSPEDSSIYLCSVDMGQSYGYTFGSGTRLTVV.

The chain joins TRBV28 to TRBJ1-2; tentatively, D is TRBD1 (6 bases). This CDR3 region has 13 residues. Trimming removed 3 bases from V and 5 bases from J, with 10 bases in between. Germline V CDR1 and CDR2: MDHEN, SYDVKM. The DNA for the CDR3 is TGTGCCAGCAGTTTTAGGCAGGGGTATGGCTACACCTTC. As protein: CASSFRQGYGYTF.

The gene calls are TRBV6-5 and TRBJ2-7, with 7 bases matching TRBD1. Germline-derived CDR1 and CDR2 are MNHEY and SVGAGI. CDR3 size: 13 residues. V lost 6 bases, J lost 3 bases, and 5 bases stayed unmatched. The CDR3 DNA sequence: TGTGCCAGCAGCACGAGGGGGCTCTACGAGCAGTACTTC. It translates to CASSTRGLYEQYF.

The J gene is TRBJ2-4, the V gene TRBV5-1; D is perhaps TRBD1 (5 bases). The germline V and J ends were trimmed by 0 bases and 6 bases, with 10 bases remaining between them. The CDR3 has 14 amino acids. The germline V gene has CDR1 SGHRS and CDR2 YFSETQ. The CDR3 reads CASSLESGINIQYF. In DNA form, the CDR3 reads TGCGCCAGCAGCTTGGAGTCAGGGATAAACATTCAGTACTTC.

This sequence joins TRBV10-3 and TRBJ2-2, with D possibly called TRBD1 or TRBD2 (6 bases each). Germline loops: CDR1 ENHRY, CDR2 SYGVKD. This CDR3 has 13 residues. The ends were cut back, 7 bases at V and 6 bases at J, with 12 bases in the middle. In nucleotides, the CDR3 is TGTGCCATCATGGGGGGCCCGGCCGGGGAGCTGTTTTTT. Translated: CAIMGGPAGELFF.

The CDR3 loop reads CASSPDGGETQYF. For the CDR3, the DNA is TGTGCCAGCAGCCCCGATGGGGGAGAGACCCAGTACTTC. The rearrangement links TRBV7-2 to TRBJ2-5; D is perhaps TRBD1 or TRBD2 (5 bases each). V lost 5 bases and J 4 bases, leaving 11 bases between the germline ends. The CDR3 is 13 amino acids. The germline CDR1 and CDR2 sequences are SGHTA and FQGNSA. The full variable domain, completed using reference TRBV7-2 and TRBJ2-5, is GAGVSQSPSNKVTEKGKDVELRCDPISGHTALYWYRQSLGQGLEFLIYFQGNSAPDKSGLPSDRFSAERTGGSVSTLTIQRTQQEDSAVYLCASSPDGGETQYFGPGTRLLVL.

This chain uses TRBV19 with TRBJ2-7; 10 nucleotides align to TRBD2. Per the germline V gene, CDR1 is LNHDA and CDR2 is SQIVND (reference sequence). The V gene end was trimmed by 0 bases and the J gene end by 3 bases; junction bases not matched to a gene: 2. The CDR3 has 15 residues. CDR3: CASSIDSGRFYEQYF. CDR3 nucleotide sequence: TGTGCCAGTAGTATAGATAGCGGGAGGTTCTACGAGCAGTACTTC. Full variable domain (remainder filled in from reference TRBV19 and TRBJ2-7): DGGITQSPKYLFRKEGQNVTLSCEQNLNHDAMYWYRQDPGQGLRLIYYSQIVNDFQKGDIAEGYSVSREKKESFPLTVTSAQKNPTAFYLCASSIDSGRFYEQYFGPGTRLTVT.

The gene calls are TRBV11-2 and TRBJ2-7; 8 bases map to TRBD2. Germline-derived CDR1 and CDR2 are SGHAT and FQNNGV. J lost 5 bases, V lost 4 bases, and 7 bases had no gene match. This CDR3 is built from 14 residues. The CDR3 spells CASSSMTSANEQYF. The CDR3 DNA sequence: TGTGCCAGCAGCTCGATGACTAGCGCTAACGAGCAGTACTTC.

The rearrangement joins TRBV7-6 to TRBJ2-7, with 9 bases fitting TRBD2. This CDR3 is 14 amino acids long. Germline CDR1 reads SGHVS; CDR2 reads FNYEAQ. V dropped 0 bases and J dropped 5; count of bases not matched to a gene: 2. This CDR3 reads CASSLAGGRDEQYF. CDR3 nucleotide sequence: TGTGCCAGCAGCTTAGCAGGCGGGAGGGACGAGCAGTACTTC.

The chain links TRBV18 to TRBJ2-7; D uncertain. The V gene lost 1 base and the J gene lost 2 bases, with 9 bases spanning the gap. The CDR3 spans 14 residues. Germline lookup yields CDR1 KGHSH and CDR2 LQKENI. CDR3 sequence (DNA): TGTGCCAGCTCACCACGGGTTGGACCCTACGAGCAGTACTTC. It specifies CASSPRVGPYEQYF.